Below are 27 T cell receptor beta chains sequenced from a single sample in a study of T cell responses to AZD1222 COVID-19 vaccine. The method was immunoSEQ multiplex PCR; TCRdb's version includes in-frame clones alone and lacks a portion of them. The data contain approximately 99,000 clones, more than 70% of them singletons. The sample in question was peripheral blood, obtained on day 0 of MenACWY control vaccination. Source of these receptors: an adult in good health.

The CDR3 DNA reads TGTGCCAGCAGTCTATGGGCCGACACTGAAGCTTTCTTT. The encoded protein is CASSLWADTEAFF. The chain employs TRBV12-3 or TRBV12-4 and TRBJ1-1; D is undetermined. This CDR3 is 13 amino acids long. V gave up 5 bases and J gave up 3 bases, with 10 bases separating them.

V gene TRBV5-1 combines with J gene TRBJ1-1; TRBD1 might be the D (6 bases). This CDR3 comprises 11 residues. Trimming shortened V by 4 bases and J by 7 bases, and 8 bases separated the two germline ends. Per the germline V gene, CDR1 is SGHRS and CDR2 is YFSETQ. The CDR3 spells CASSMDSEAFF. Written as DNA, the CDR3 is TGCGCCAGCAGCATGGACAGTGAAGCTTTCTTT.

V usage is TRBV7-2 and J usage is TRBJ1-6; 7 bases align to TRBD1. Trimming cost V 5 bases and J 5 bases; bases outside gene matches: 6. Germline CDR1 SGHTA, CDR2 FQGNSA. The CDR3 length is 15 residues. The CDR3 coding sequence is TGTGCCAGCAGCCCGAGGACAGGAGATAATTCACCCCTCCACTTT. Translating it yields CASSPRTGDNSPLHF.

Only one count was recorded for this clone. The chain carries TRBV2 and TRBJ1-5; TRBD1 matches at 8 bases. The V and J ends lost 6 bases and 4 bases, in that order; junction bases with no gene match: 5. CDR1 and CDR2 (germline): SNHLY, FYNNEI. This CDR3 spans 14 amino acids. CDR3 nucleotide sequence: TGTGCCAGCAGGGGAACAGGGGGGAATCAGCCCCAGCATTTT. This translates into CASRGTGGNQPQHF.

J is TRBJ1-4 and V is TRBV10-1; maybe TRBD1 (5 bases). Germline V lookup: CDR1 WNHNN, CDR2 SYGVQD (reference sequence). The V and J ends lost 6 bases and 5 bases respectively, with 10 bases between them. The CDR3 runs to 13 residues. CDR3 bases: TGCGCCAGCAGCCGGGGCATAAATGAAAAACTGTTTTTT. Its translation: CASSRGINEKLFF.

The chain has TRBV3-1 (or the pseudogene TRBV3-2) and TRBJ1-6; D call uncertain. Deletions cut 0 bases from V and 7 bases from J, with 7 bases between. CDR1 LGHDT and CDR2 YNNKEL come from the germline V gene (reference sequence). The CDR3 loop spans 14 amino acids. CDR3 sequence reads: CASSQDSANSPLHF. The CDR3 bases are TGTGCCAGCAGCCAAGATAGCGCAAATTCACCCCTCCACTTT.

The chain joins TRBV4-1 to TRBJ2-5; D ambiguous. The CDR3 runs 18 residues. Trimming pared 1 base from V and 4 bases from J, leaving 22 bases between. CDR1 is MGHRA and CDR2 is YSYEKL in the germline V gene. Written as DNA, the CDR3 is TGCGCCAGCAGCCAAGGACTCGTGGTTCATATCTCGGGAGAGACCCAGTACTTC. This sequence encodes CASSQGLVVHISGETQYF.

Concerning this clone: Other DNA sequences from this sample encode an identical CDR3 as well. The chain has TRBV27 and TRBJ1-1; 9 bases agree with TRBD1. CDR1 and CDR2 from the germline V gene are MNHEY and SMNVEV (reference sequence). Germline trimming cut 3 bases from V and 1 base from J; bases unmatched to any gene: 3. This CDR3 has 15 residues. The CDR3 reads CASSLGQGGNTEAFF. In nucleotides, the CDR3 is TGTGCCAGCAGTTTGGGACAGGGAGGGAACACTGAAGCTTTCTTT.

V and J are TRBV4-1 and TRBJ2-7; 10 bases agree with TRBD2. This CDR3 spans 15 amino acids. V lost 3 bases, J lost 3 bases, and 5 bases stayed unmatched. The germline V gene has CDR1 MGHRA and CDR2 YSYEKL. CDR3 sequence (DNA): TGCGCCAGCAGCCAGTCAGAGCGGGGGGGCTACGAGCAGTACTTC. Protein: CASSQSERGGYEQYF.

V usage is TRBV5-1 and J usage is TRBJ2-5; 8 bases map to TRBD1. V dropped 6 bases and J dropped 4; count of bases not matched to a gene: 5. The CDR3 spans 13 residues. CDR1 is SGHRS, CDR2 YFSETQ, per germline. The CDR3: CASNPRGLETQYF. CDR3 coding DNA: TGCGCCAGCAACCCCAGGGGGCTAGAGACCCAGTACTTC.

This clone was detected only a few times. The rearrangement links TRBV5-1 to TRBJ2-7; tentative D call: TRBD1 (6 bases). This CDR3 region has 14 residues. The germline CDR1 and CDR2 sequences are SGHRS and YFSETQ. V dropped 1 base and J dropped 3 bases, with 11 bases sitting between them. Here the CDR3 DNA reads TGCGCCAGCAGCTTGTACAGGGCCAGCTACGAGCAGTACTTC. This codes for CASSLYRASYEQYF.

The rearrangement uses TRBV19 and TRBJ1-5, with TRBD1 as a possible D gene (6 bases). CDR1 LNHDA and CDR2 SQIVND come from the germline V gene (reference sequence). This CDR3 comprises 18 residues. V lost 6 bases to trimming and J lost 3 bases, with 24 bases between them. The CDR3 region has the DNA TGTGCCAGTAGGCGGACAGCGTCAACTATGCCCTACAATCAGCCCCAGCATTTT. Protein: CASRRTASTMPYNQPQHF.

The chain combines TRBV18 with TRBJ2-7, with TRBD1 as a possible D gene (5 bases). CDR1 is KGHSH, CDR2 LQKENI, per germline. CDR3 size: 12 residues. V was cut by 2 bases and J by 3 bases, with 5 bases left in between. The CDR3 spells CASSPTGYEQYF. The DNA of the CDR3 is TGTGCCAGCTCACCAACAGGCTACGAGCAGTACTTC.

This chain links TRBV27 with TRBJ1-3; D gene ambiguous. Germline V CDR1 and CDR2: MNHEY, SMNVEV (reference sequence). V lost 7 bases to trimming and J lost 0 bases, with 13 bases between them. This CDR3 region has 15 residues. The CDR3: CASTPGRSSGNTIYF. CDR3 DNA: TGTGCCAGCACCCCCGGGCGGAGCTCTGGAAACACCATATATTTT.

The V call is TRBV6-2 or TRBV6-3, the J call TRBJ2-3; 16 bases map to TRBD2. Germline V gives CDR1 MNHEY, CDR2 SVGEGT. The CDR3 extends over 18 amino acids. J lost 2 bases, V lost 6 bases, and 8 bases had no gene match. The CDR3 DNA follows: TGTGCCAGCAGCACCGGGACTAGCGGGGGGGCCTTCACAGATACGCAGTATTTT. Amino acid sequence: CASSTGTSGGAFTDTQYF.

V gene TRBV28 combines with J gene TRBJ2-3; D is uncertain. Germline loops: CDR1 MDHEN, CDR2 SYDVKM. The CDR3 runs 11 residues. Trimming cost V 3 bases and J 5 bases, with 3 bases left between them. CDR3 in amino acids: CASSLRDTQYF. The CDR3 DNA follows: TGTGCCAGCAGTTTGAGAGATACGCAGTATTTT.

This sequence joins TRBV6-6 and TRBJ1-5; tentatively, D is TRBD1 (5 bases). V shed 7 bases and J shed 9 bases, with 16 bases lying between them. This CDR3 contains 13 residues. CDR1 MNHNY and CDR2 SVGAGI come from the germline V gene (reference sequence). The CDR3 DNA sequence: TGTGCCAGCAAGCAGTTGAGTGGGGGGCCCCAGCATTTT. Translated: CASKQLSGGPQHF.

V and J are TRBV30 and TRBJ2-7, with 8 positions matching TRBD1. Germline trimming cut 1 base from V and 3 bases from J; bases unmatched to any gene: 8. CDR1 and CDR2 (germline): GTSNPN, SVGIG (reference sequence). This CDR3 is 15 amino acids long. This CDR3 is CAWSAPDRDGYEQYF. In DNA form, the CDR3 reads TGTGCCTGGAGTGCCCCGGACAGGGATGGCTACGAGCAGTACTTC.

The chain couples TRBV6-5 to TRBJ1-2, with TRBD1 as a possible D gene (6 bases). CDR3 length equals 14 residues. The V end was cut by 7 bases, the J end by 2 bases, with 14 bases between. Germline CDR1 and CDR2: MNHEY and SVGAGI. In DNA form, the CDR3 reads TGTGCCAGCAAACAGGGCCCGTTGAACTATGGCTACACCTTC. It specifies CASKQGPLNYGYTF.

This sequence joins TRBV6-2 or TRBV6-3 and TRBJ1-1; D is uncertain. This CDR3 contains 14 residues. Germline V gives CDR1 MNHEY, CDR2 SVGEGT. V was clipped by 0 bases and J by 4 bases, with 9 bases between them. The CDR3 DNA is TGTGCCAGCAGTTACTCGATTTCCACCACTGAAGCTTTCTTT. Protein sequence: CASSYSISTTEAFF.

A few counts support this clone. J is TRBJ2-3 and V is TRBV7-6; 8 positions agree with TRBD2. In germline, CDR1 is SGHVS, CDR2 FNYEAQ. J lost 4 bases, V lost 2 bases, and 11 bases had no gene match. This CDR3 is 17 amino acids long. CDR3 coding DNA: TGTGCCAGCAGCTTAAGTAGCGGGGCCGAGGGTGCAGATACGCAGTATTTT. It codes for CASSLSSGAEGADTQYF. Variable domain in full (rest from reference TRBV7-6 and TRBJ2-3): GAGVSQSPRYKVTKRGQDVALRCDPISGHVSLYWYRQALGQGPEFLTYFNYEAQQDKSGLPNDRFSAERPEGSISTLTIQRTEQRDSAMYRCASSLSSGAEGADTQYFGPGTRLTVL.

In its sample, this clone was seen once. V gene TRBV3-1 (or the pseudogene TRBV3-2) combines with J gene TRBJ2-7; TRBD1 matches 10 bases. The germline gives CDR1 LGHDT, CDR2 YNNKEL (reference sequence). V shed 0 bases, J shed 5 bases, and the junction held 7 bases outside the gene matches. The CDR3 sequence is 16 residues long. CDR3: CASSQDPGQGFNEQYF. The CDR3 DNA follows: TGTGCCAGCAGCCAAGACCCGGGACAGGGGTTCAACGAGCAGTACTTC.

The chain's CDR3 is CASSYLGQAYNEQFF. Written as DNA, the CDR3 is TGTGCCAGCAGTTACTTGGGACAGGCCTACAATGAGCAGTTCTTC. The chain carries TRBV6-5 and TRBJ2-1, with TRBD1 matching 8 bases. This CDR3 is built from 15 residues. Germline V gene lookup returns CDR1 MNHEY and CDR2 SVGAGI. Unmatched junction bases numbered 1, after V lost 1 base and J lost 2 bases.

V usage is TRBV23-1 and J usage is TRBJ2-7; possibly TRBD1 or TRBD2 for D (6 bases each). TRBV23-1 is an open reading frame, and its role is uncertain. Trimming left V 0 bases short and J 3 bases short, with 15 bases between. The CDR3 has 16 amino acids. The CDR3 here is CASSQSPEQGGYEQYF. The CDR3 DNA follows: TGCGCCAGCAGTCAATCCCCCGAACAGGGAGGCTACGAGCAGTACTTC.

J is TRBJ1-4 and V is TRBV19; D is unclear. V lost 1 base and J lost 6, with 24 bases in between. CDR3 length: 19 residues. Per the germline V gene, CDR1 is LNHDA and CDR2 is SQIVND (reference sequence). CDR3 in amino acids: CASSIGTLKGRRLYEKLFF. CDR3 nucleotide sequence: TGTGCCAGTAGTATAGGAACTCTGAAGGGAAGGCGGTTATATGAAAAACTGTTTTTT.

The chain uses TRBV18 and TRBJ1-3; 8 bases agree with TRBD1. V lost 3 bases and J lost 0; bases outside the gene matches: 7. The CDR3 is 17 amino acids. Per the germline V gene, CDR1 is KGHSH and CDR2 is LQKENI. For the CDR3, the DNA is TGTGCCAGCTCACCTATACAAACAGGGGGCTCTGGAAACACCATATATTTT. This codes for CASSPIQTGGSGNTIYF. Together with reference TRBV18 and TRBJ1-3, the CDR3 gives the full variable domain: NAGVMQNPRHLVRRRGQEARLRCSPMKGHSHVYWYRQLPEEGLKFMVYLQKENIIDESGMPKERFSAEFPKEGPSILRIQQVVRGDSAAYFCASSPIQTGGSGNTIYFGEGSWLTVV.

The CDR3 nucleotides are TGTGCCAGCAGCCCACAGGGGGGGGGCTCTGGAAACACCATATATTTT. It is translated as CASSPQGGGSGNTIYF. The rearrangement uses TRBV5-4 and TRBJ1-3; 8 bases line up with TRBD1. The CDR3 spans 16 residues. Germline V gene lookup returns CDR1 SGHNT and CDR2 YYREEE (reference sequence). Trimming at V came to 4 bases and at J to 0 bases, leaving 6 bases not matched to a gene.